The rows below give T cell receptor beta chains drawn from one sample of a study of PD-L1 blockade in urothelial cancer. Assay: immunoSEQ multiplex PCR; the TCRdb copy retains only in-frame clones and omits some. Here the sample spans over 100,000 clones, around 93% being singletons. The sequences come from PBMCs, collected around atezolizumab (anti-PD-L1) treatment. The receptors shown here come from a man between 60 and 75 years old with urothelial cancer. Both conserved end residues are trimmed from each CDR3. Each record gives: J gene, V gene, clone size, CDR3 protein. A row's size may be missing; if present it is once, few, many or a size class.

j_call: TRBJ1-5; v_call: TRBV19; clone_size: few; cdr3_aa: ASSMDKFKPQH
j_call: TRBJ2-5; v_call: TRBV4-1; clone_size: NA; cdr3_aa: ASRRTAQETQY
j_call: TRBJ2-5; v_call: TRBV7-2; clone_size: NA; cdr3_aa: ASSRGWEETQY
j_call: TRBJ2-1; v_call: TRBV5-4; clone_size: NA; cdr3_aa: ASRKAGGHNEQF
j_call: TRBJ2-3; v_call: TRBV5-1; clone_size: NA; cdr3_aa: ASSSGLAGTLTDTQY
j_call: TRBJ2-5; v_call: TRBV19; clone_size: NA; cdr3_aa: ASSRGGGQETQY
j_call: TRBJ2-5; v_call: TRBV7-3; clone_size: NA; cdr3_aa: ASSSHREETQY
j_call: TRBJ1-1; v_call: TRBV9; clone_size: NA; cdr3_aa: ASSVGGRPNTEAF
j_call: TRBJ1-6; v_call: TRBV25-1; clone_size: NA; cdr3_aa: ASSEGQGVGSPLH
j_call: TRBJ2-1; v_call: TRBV30; clone_size: NA; cdr3_aa: AWTATGSPNEQF
j_call: TRBJ2-7; v_call: TRBV10-3; clone_size: once; cdr3_aa: AISAGVSSYEQY
j_call: TRBJ1-1; v_call: TRBV7-5; clone_size: NA; cdr3_aa: VRSLPQGKNTEAF
j_call: TRBJ1-1; v_call: TRBV4-2; clone_size: NA; cdr3_aa: ASSQEISGGTTEAF
j_call: TRBJ2-5; v_call: TRBV6-1; clone_size: NA; cdr3_aa: ASRTGGGPETQY
j_call: TRBJ2-7; v_call: TRBV2; clone_size: NA; cdr3_aa: ASSNGQGTTYEQY
j_call: TRBJ2-3; v_call: TRBV11-3; clone_size: NA; cdr3_aa: ASSLGLGDADTQY
j_call: TRBJ2-3; v_call: TRBV6-1; clone_size: NA; cdr3_aa: ASRAGLLTDTQY